This T cell receptor beta chain emerged from a study of graft-versus-host responses after intestinal transplantation (dated by TCRdb to 2020 to 2023). At the level of the whole study: The transplants that recipients received were multivisceral, liver-intestinal, or isolated intestinal. Every recipient was given anti-thymocyte globulin induction, then maintenance tacrolimus and steroids for roughly three years. Graft-versus-host and host-versus-graft alloreactive T cell clones were tracked in the graft, circulation and bone marrow after intestinal transplantation using bulk TCR-beta CDR3 sequencing. Alloreactive clones were identified by sequencing pre-transplant mixed lymphocyte reaction products and comparing these products with unstimulated pre-transplant donor and recipient T cells. The cohort enrolled 20 to 30 intestinal transplant recipients, one of whom was a retransplant, and 3 patients without pretransplant specimens were excluded. A peak of at least 4% donor T cells among recipient peripheral blood mononuclear cells was the definition used for donor T cell macrochimerism. Rather than being sequenced by the commercial service, samples from a few later patients were sequenced in-house on an Illumina MiSeq and processed with MiXCR. Study-wide findings and limitations: GvH clones were found in recipient bone marrow, and some of the GvH clones appeared earlier in ileal mucosa or blood, which is consistent with an intestinal mucosal origin. Conclusions were limited by the relatively low number and heterogeneity of intestinal transplant patients. Peak levels of circulating GvH clones were associated with declines in HvG clones early after transplant. Patients with donor T cell macrochimerism had high GvH to HvG T cell clonal ratios in their allografts.

Blood samples were collected up to 4 times in the first month after transplant and then at least monthly when available. A word on this clone: What this receptor recognizes is not known. Within one base of it there is no much larger clone, and no base qualities were kept.

There are 13 amino acids in the CDR3, from cysteine to phenylalanine inclusive. Solely the CDR3 DNA is kept, with 39 bases framed from the first base. According to the germline V gene (reference sequence), CDR1 reads LNHDA and CDR2 reads SQIVND. Trimming removed 5 bases from V and 10 bases from J, leaving 15 bases between the germline ends. The protocol used for the library was the immunoSEQ multiplex PCR assay. For most patients, genomic DNA was subjected to high-throughput TCR-beta CDR3 sequencing by Adaptive Biotechnologies. On the study's bioinformatics: TCR sequencing data were retrieved from Adaptive's ImmunoSEQ software for about 17 patients, whereas a few other patients were processed with MiXCR and VDJtools. CDR3 nucleotide sequences shared between donor and recipient were removed because their origin could not be assigned. Alloreactive clones required at least 2-fold expansion over unstimulated cells and minimum CFSE-low frequency of 0.002% (template counts) or 0.001% (read counts). Mappable clones were those detected in sequenced pre-transplant spleen, lymph node, or MLR CFSE-low populations of the donor or recipient. Cumulative frequency of alloreactive clones was calculated as a percentage of all sequences weighted by copy number. Not all clones reach the TCRdb copy of this immuneACCESS table, which keeps in-frame sequences only. Checked studies attribute under half of the gap to unresolved V genes and leave the rest unexplained. V and J calls and clone size are copied from that table; D and trimming were computed from the DNA. This sample is represented by roughly 27,000 clones; less than 85% of them were singletons. 1.1% of the sample is in the top ten clones.

The sequence was obtained from a human patient who received an intestinal transplant, so some T cells may come from the graft donor. The V and J segments used are TRBV19 and TRBJ2-1, with the D segment possibly TRBD1 or TRBD2, each aligning over 6 bases. The specimen comprised PBMCs, sampled roughly 29 days after intestinal transplant. The CDR3 amino acid sequence is: CASSEEGGGEQFF. The nucleotides read TGTGCCAGTAGTGAAGAGGGGGGCGGGGAGCAGTTCTTC.